The rows below give T cell receptor beta chains drawn from one sample of a study of PD-L1 blockade in urothelial cancer. The protocol was immunoSEQ multiplex PCR, while the TCRdb copy is restricted to in-frame clones and leaves out a portion. The data show around 45,000 clones, around 83% seen once. This specimen was PBMCs, taken around atezolizumab (anti-PD-L1) treatment. Receptor source: a man aged 45-65 years with urothelial cancer. Both conserved end residues are part of each CDR3. A D gene is named only where the DNA matches it firmly. Size values are once, few and many counts, or a class for expanded clones, and some rows have none.

v_gene	j_gene	abundance	d_gene	CDR3aa	CDR3nt
TRBV7-9	TRBJ1-5	.	TRBD1	CASSWTGGNQPQHF	TGTGCCAGCAGCTGGACAGGGGGCAATCAGCCCCAGCATTTT
TRBV10-2	TRBJ1-1	.	TRBD1	CASSESGDRLEAFF	TGCGCCAGCAGTGAGTCTGGGGACAGGCTTGAAGCTTTCTTT
TRBV5-1	TRBJ2-7	.	TRBD2	CASSLVTGGREQYF	TGCGCCAGCAGCTTGGTTACGGGAGGCCGGGAGCAGTACTTC
TRBV4-2	TRBJ1-1	.	.	CASSQGSDLFSGTEAFF	TGTGCCAGCAGCCAAGGTTCAGACCTTTTCTCGGGCACTGAAGCTTTCTTT
TRBV7-9	TRBJ2-3	once	TRBD2	CAMGLSSGSSNTQYF	TGTGCCATGGGTCTGAGTAGCGGGAGTTCAAATACGCAGTATTTT
TRBV2	TRBJ1-5	.	TRBD1	CASTGDRVNQPQHF	TGTGCCAGCACCGGGGACAGGGTGAATCAGCCCCAGCATTTT
TRBV18	TRBJ1-4	.	.	CASSPPRTATNEKLFF	TGTGCCAGCTCACCGCCAAGGACAGCAACTAATGAAAAACTGTTTTTT
TRBV7-9	TRBJ2-3	medium-sized	TRBD1	CASSPRGPDTQYF	TGTGCCAGCAGCCCAAGGGGGCCAGATACGCAGTATTTT
TRBV6-6	TRBJ2-2	.	TRBD2	CASSSPSGGGTGELFF	TGTGCCAGCAGTTCCCCTAGCGGGGGAGGGACCGGGGAGCTGTTTTTT
TRBV10-1	TRBJ1-1	.	.	CASKVDTSNTEAFF	TGCGCCAGCAAAGTCGACACTTCGAACACTGAAGCTTTCTTT
TRBV7-6	TRBJ2-7	few	TRBD2	CASSLTSLGNEQYF	TGTGCCAGCAGCTTGACTAGCTTAGGGAACGAGCAGTACTTC
TRBV29-1	TRBJ1-2	.	TRBD1	CSVEPSDRGLDGYTF	TGCAGCGTTGAACCTTCCGACAGGGGGCTGGATGGCTACACCTTC
TRBV30	TRBJ2-3	.	TRBD1	CAWSRDRGPTDTQYF	TGTGCCTGGAGTCGGGACAGGGGGCCCACAGATACGCAGTATTTT
TRBV19	TRBJ2-2	.	.	CASSIGAGGVGELFF	TGTGCCAGTAGTATAGGGGCAGGAGGGGTCGGGGAGCTGTTTTTT
TRBV6-4	TRBJ2-3	.	TRBD1	CASSDRGTATDTQYF	TGTGCCAGCAGTGACCGTGGGACAGCCACAGATACGCAGTATTTT
TRBV6-1	TRBJ2-1	.	TRBD2	CASAGLADINEQFF	TGTGCCAGCGCGGGACTAGCGGATATCAATGAGCAGTTCTTC
TRBV19	TRBJ2-2	.	.	CASSPRTNTGELFF	TGTGCCAGTAGTCCGAGAACGAACACCGGGGAGCTGTTTTTT
TRBV29-1	TRBJ2-3	.	.	CSVRPSGFPDTQYF	TGCAGCGTTCGTCCTAGTGGGTTTCCAGATACGCAGTATTTT
TRBV5-1	TRBJ2-5	.	TRBD2	CASSLSRGLAGETQYF	TGCGCCAGCAGCCTCAGCCGAGGACTAGCGGGCGAGACCCAGTACTTC
TRBV6-5	TRBJ1-3	.	.	CASSSVATIYF	TGTGCCAGCAGTTCCGTGGCTACCATATATTTT
TRBV29-1	TRBJ1-4	.	TRBD1	CSVQTGEVEKLFF	TGCAGCGTACAGACAGGGGAGGTTGAAAAACTGTTTTTT
TRBV12-5	TRBJ2-1	.	.	CASGLGPPGSGAYNEQFF	TGTGCTAGTGGTTTGGGCCCCCCGGGGAGCGGCGCCTACAATGAGCAGTTCTTC